One sample yielded the 30 T cell receptor beta chains listed below, sequenced in a study of shared clonotypes between healthy human individuals. Repertoires were generated with immunoSEQ multiplex PCR, while TCRdb's copy carries only in-frame clones and drops some. The sample has some 690,000 clones, 90% seen once. Specimen: memory CD8+ T cells from PBMCs. Subset noted: CD45RO+ cells pooled with CCR7-negative TemRA cells. These receptors all come from a man aged 18 to 29 in good health. Some clones in this sample may be carry-over from other donors' samples.

This chain uses TRBV6-5 with TRBJ2-1; tentative D call: TRBD2 (6 bases). The CDR3 has 14 amino acids. Trimming stripped 8 bases from V and 1 base from J, with 12 bases between. CDR1 MNHEY and CDR2 SVGAGI come from the germline V gene. As DNA, the CDR3 is TGTGCCAGCGCGCGGGACGATTCCTACAATGAGCAGTTCTTC. It encodes CASARDDSYNEQFF.

This clone appeared once. The J gene is TRBJ1-4, the V gene TRBV6-5; no clear D. This CDR3 has 12 amino acids. Trimming took off 6 bases at V and 5 bases at J, with 7 bases between the two ends. Germline CDR1 and CDR2: MNHEY and SVGAGI. CDR3 DNA sequence: TGTGCCAGCAGGCGGGAGAATGAAAAACTGTTTTTT. Its translation: CASRRENEKLFF.

This clone was seen more than once but under ten times. The chain is built from TRBV7-3 and TRBJ1-1; no reliable D call. This CDR3 contains 13 residues. V lost 5 bases, J lost 2 bases, and 9 bases lay in between. The germline CDR1 and CDR2 sequences are SGHTA and FQGTGA. The CDR3 spells CASSIGDNTEAFF. Here the CDR3 DNA reads TGTGCCAGCAGCATTGGGGATAACACTGAAGCTTTCTTT.

The chain couples TRBV28 to TRBJ2-1, with D possibly TRBD2 on 6 matching bases. Per germline, CDR1 MDHEN and CDR2 SYDVKM. The CDR3 covers 18 residues. The germline V and J ends were trimmed by 3 bases and 4 bases, with 22 bases remaining between them. The DNA of the CDR3 is TGTGCCAGCAGTTTGGGGACTCGTGGCCCCGAACCTTACAATGAGCAGTTCTTC. Residues: CASSLGTRGPEPYNEQFF.

The rearrangement links TRBV4-1 to TRBJ2-7; D tentatively fits TRBD1 or TRBD2 (5 bases each). From germline, CDR1 is MGHRA and CDR2 YSYEKL. The CDR3 is 14 residues long. V lost 1 base to trimming and J lost 9 bases, with 16 bases between them. CDR3 coding DNA: TGCGCCAGCAGCCAAGCCCAGGGCAGGGAGCGGCAGTACTTC. This translates into CASSQAQGRERQYF.

This clone occurred once. The chain links TRBV30 to TRBJ1-1, with D perhaps TRBD1 (5 bases). Germline V gene sequence: CDR1 GTSNPN, CDR2 SVGIG (reference sequence). Trimming took 1 base from V and 0 from J, leaving 12 bases between them. The CDR3 consists of 15 residues. The CDR3 sequence: CAWSAVWTLNTEAFF. DNA of the CDR3: TGTGCCTGGAGTGCAGTGTGGACACTGAACACTGAAGCTTTCTTT.

The CDR3 here is CASSLSRGGEAFF. The CDR3 coding sequence is TGTGCCAGCAGTTTATCGCGCGGGGGAGAAGCTTTCTTT. V gene TRBV27 combines with J gene TRBJ1-1; D may be TRBD1 (5 bases). V lost 0 bases and J lost 8, with 10 bases in between. Germline CDR1 is MNHEY and CDR2 is SMNVEV (reference sequence). This CDR3 is 13 amino acids long.

V and J are TRBV9 and TRBJ2-1; 10 bases agree with TRBD2. The germline gives CDR1 SGDLS, CDR2 YYNGEE. J lost 4 bases, V lost 1 base, and 5 bases had no gene match. This CDR3 is built from 16 residues. CDR3 sequence: CASSVFGTSEYNEQFF. CDR3 nucleotide sequence: TGTGCCAGCAGCGTATTTGGGACTAGCGAGTACAATGAGCAGTTCTTC. Full variable domain (remainder filled in from reference TRBV9 and TRBJ2-1): DSGVTQTPKHLITATGQRVTLRCSPRSGDLSVYWYQQSLDQGLQFLIQYYNGEERAKGNILERFSAQQFPDLHSELNLSSLELGDSALYFCASSVFGTSEYNEQFFGPGTRLTVL.

The V call is TRBV19, the J call TRBJ2-1; D is uncertain. The germline V and J ends were trimmed by 3 bases and 10 bases, with 13 bases remaining between them. Germline V gene lookup returns CDR1 LNHDA and CDR2 SQIVND (reference sequence). This CDR3 is built from 13 residues. DNA of the CDR3: TGTGCCAGTAGTATTGGGCGACTCAGGGAGCAGTTCTTC. It is translated as CASSIGRLREQFF. Full variable domain (rest looked up from reference TRBV19 and TRBJ2-1): DGGITQSPKYLFRKEGQNVTLSCEQNLNHDAMYWYRQDPGQGLRLIYYSQIVNDFQKGDIAEGYSVSREKKESFPLTVTSAQKNPTAFYLCASSIGRLREQFFGPGTRLTVL.

This sequence joins TRBV5-4 and TRBJ2-1; either TRBD1 or TRBD2 may supply D (5 bases each). This CDR3 is built from 16 residues. V lost 3 bases to trimming and J lost 9 bases, with 22 bases between them. CDR1 is SGHNT and CDR2 is YYREEE in the germline V gene (reference sequence). DNA for the CDR3: TGTGCCAGCAGCTCTGCCTTGGGGACCGCAGTGAGTGAGCAGTTCTTC. It specifies CASSSALGTAVSEQFF.

V is TRBV12-5 and J is TRBJ2-7; 7 bases line up with TRBD1. CDR3 length: 13 amino acids. From germline, CDR1 is LGHNT and CDR2 FRNRAP. After removal of 1 base from V and 3 bases from J, the junction contained 0 bases not matched to a gene. For the CDR3, the DNA is TGTGCTAGTGGTTTGGGGACAGGCTACGAGCAGTACTTC. Translating it yields CASGLGTGYEQYF.

A remark on this clone: The sample contains more than one DNA sequence encoding this CDR3. This chain's CDR3 is CASSLGKTYEQYF. Written as DNA, the CDR3 is TGTGCCAGCAGTTTAGGGAAAACCTACGAGCAGTACTTC. The V call is TRBV27, the J call TRBJ2-7; no firm D call. V shed 2 bases and J shed 2 bases, with 7 bases lying between them. This CDR3 contains 13 residues. Germline V lookup: CDR1 MNHEY, CDR2 SMNVEV (reference sequence).

The genes are TRBV27 and TRBJ1-6; tentative D call: TRBD1 (5 bases). CDR3 length: 14 amino acids. Germline V gene lookup returns CDR1 MNHEY and CDR2 SMNVEV (reference sequence). Trimming removed 5 bases at V and 7 bases at J, with 12 bases between. The CDR3 spells CASSIQGTNSPLHF. CDR3 sequence (DNA): TGTGCCAGCAGTATTCAGGGAACCAATTCACCCCTCCACTTT.

The V call is TRBV14, the J call TRBJ2-7, with no clear D. Germline V gives CDR1 SGHDN, CDR2 FVKESK. The CDR3 is 13 amino acids. V was cut by 6 bases and J by 2 bases, with 11 bases left in between. As DNA, the CDR3 is TGTGCCAGCAGGCTCGACGGTACCTACGAGCAGTACTTC. It translates to CASRLDGTYEQYF.

This clone was observed once. V usage is TRBV28 and J usage is TRBJ2-2; the D is unclear. The CDR3 extends over 13 amino acids. The germline V gene encodes CDR1 MDHEN and CDR2 SYDVKM. Between the trimmed V and J ends, which lost 5 bases and 2 bases, there was a span of 6 bases. This chain's CDR3 is CASSGPNTGELFF. CDR3 sequence (DNA): TGTGCCAGCAGTGGGCCCAACACCGGGGAGCTGTTTTTT.

The rearrangement uses TRBV11-2 and TRBJ1-1; D is ambiguous. V shed 0 bases and J shed 0 bases, with 11 bases lying between them. This CDR3 is 16 amino acids long. In germline, CDR1 is SGHAT, CDR2 FQNNGV. The CDR3 reads CASSLDPVSVNTEAFF. CDR3 in DNA: TGTGCCAGCAGCTTAGATCCGGTCAGTGTGAACACTGAAGCTTTCTTT.

The V gene is TRBV5-5, the J gene TRBJ2-1, with D possibly TRBD1 on 8 matching bases. Germline CDR1 SGHKS, CDR2 YYEKEE (reference sequence). The CDR3 spans 15 residues. The V gene lost 4 bases and the J gene lost 5 bases, with 16 bases spanning the gap. The CDR3 nucleotides are TGTGCCAGCAGCCCCACAGGGGGGGCGAACAATGAGCAGTTCTTC. Its translation: CASSPTGGANNEQFF. The full variable domain, its missing parts supplied by reference TRBV5-5 and TRBJ2-1, is DAGVTQSPTHLIKTRGQQVTLRCSPISGHKSVSWYQQVLGQGPQFIFQYYEKEERGRGNFPDRFSARQFPNYSSELNVNALLLGDSALYLCASSPTGGANNEQFFGPGTRLTVL.

This clone was recorded a few times. The J gene is TRBJ1-2, the V gene TRBV15; no reliable D call. Germline loops: CDR1 LNHNV, CDR2 YYDKDF (reference sequence). V dropped 5 bases and J dropped 3 bases, with 22 bases sitting between them. CDR3 length equals 17 residues. This chain's CDR3 is CATSPDRNPSLDYGYTF. In nucleotides, the CDR3 is TGTGCCACCAGCCCAGACCGAAATCCCTCGTTGGACTATGGCTACACCTTC.

This clone is a singleton in its sample. The chain employs TRBV28 and TRBJ2-7; either TRBD1 or TRBD2 may supply D (5 bases each). The CDR3 is made up of 12 amino acids. Looked up from germline, CDR1 is MDHEN and CDR2 is SYDVKM. The ends were cut back, 10 bases at V and 0 bases at J, with 10 bases in the middle. CDR3 coding DNA: TGTGCCATGGGACGCAACTCCTACGAGCAGTACTTC. Its translation: CAMGRNSYEQYF. Drawing the rest from reference TRBV28 and TRBJ2-7, the complete variable domain is DVKVTQSSRYLVKRTGEKVFLECVQDMDHENMFWYRQDPGLGLRLIYFSYDVKMKEKGDIPEGYSVSREKKERFSLILESASTNQTSMYLCAMGRNSYEQYFGPGTRLTVT.

The gene calls are TRBV2 and TRBJ1-2, with TRBD1 as a possible D gene (5 bases). The CDR3 length is 14 residues. CDR1 SNHLY and CDR2 FYNNEI come from the germline V gene. The V end was cut by 6 bases, the J end by 6 bases, with 17 bases between. DNA of the CDR3: TGTGCCAGCAGCGCGGGACTGGGAGTTGATGGCTACACCTTC. This translates into CASSAGLGVDGYTF.

The CDR3 DNA reads as TGTGCCAGCACAGGATATCCGGCGGGCGGGAGAAAAAAGGCCGGGGAGCTGTTTTTT. This encodes CASTGYPAGGRKKAGELFF. This sequence joins TRBV9 and TRBJ2-2, with 7 bases aligning to TRBD2. Germline V gives CDR1 SGDLS, CDR2 YYNGEE. V gave up 6 bases and J gave up 6 bases; unmatched junction bases: 23. The CDR3 totals 19 residues.

V is TRBV4-1 and J is TRBJ2-5; D is unresolved. The CDR3 loop spans 15 amino acids. Germline V gene lookup returns CDR1 MGHRA and CDR2 YSYEKL. Trimming took off 3 bases at V and 6 bases at J, with 17 bases between the two ends. The CDR3 reads CASSQARLQKQTQYF. For the CDR3, the DNA is TGCGCCAGCAGCCAGGCCCGACTTCAAAAACAGACCCAGTACTTC.

V gene TRBV5-1 combines with J gene TRBJ1-1; possible D gene TRBD1, 6 bases. CDR1 SGHRS and CDR2 YFSETQ come from the germline V gene. V lost 1 base, J lost 4 bases, and 8 bases lay in between. The CDR3 is made up of 13 amino acids. In nucleotides, the CDR3 is TGCGCCAGCAGCTTGACAGGGATCACTGAAGCTTTCTTT. It is translated as CASSLTGITEAFF.

This chain uses TRBV7-9 with TRBJ1-1; unclear D gene. Germline lookup yields CDR1 SEHNR and CDR2 FQNEAQ (reference sequence). Deletions cut 5 bases from V and 4 bases from J, with 11 bases between. The CDR3 runs to 13 residues. CDR3: CASSQAAGTEAFF. CDR3 DNA: TGTGCCAGCAGCCAAGCGGCGGGCACTGAAGCTTTCTTT.

This chain joins TRBV6-1 and TRBJ1-4; 7 positions agree with TRBD1. V was clipped by 2 bases and J by 8 bases; unmatched bases: 17. This CDR3 has 18 residues. From germline, CDR1 is MNHNS and CDR2 SASEGT. The CDR3 nucleotides read TGTGCCAGCAGTGAAAAGTCAGGGACAGCCCTACGGTGGGAAAAACTGTTTTTT. This gives the protein CASSEKSGTALRWEKLFF.

The chain employs TRBV11-2 and TRBJ2-3, with 8 bases aligning to TRBD2. The CDR3 consists of 16 residues. The germline CDR1 and CDR2 sequences are SGHAT and FQNNGV. The V and J ends lost 4 bases and 1 base, in that order; junction bases with no gene match: 7. CDR3 sequence reads: CASSSRGGAGTDTQYF. Here the CDR3 DNA reads TGTGCCAGCAGCTCCCGGGGGGGGGCGGGCACAGATACGCAGTATTTT. The entire variable domain, with the rest obtained from reference TRBV11-2 and TRBJ2-3, is as follows: EAGVAQSPRYKIIEKRQSVAFWCNPISGHATLYWYQQILGQGPKLLIQFQNNGVVDDSQLPKDRFSAERLKGVDSTLKIQPAKLEDSAVYLCASSSRGGAGTDTQYFGPGTRLTVL.

The chain uses TRBV28 and TRBJ2-7; no clear D. Germline lookup yields CDR1 MDHEN and CDR2 SYDVKM. The CDR3 contains 14 residues. V lost 3 bases to trimming and J lost 1 base, with 10 bases between them. CDR3 coding DNA: TGTGCCAGCAGTTTCTCCGGATTTTCCTACGAGCAGTACTTC. Translation gives CASSFSGFSYEQYF.

The CDR3 reads CASSLVPQCYGSFNEQFF. Written as DNA, the CDR3 is TGTGCCAGCAGCTTGGTGCCCCAATGCTACGGGAGTTTCAATGAGCAGTTCTTC. The chain carries TRBV5-7 and TRBJ2-1; maybe TRBD2 (6 bases). TRBV5-7 is an ORF, with its function uncertain. The CDR3 extends over 18 amino acids. Trimming took off 0 bases at V and 6 bases at J, with 22 bases between the two ends.

This sequence joins TRBV5-1 and TRBJ1-5; D not resolved. The CDR3 contains 15 residues. The germline gives CDR1 SGHRS, CDR2 YFSETQ. V dropped 0 bases and J dropped 7 bases, with 14 bases sitting between them. CDR3 bases: TGCGCCAGCAGCTTGGCCGGGAGGTCGGAGCAGCCCCAGCATTTT. Its protein product is CASSLAGRSEQPQHF.

This clone was seen only once. The chain combines TRBV28 with TRBJ2-7; D gene ambiguous. CDR3 length: 14 residues. V dropped 6 bases and J dropped 0 bases, with 12 bases sitting between them. Germline V CDR1 and CDR2: MDHEN, SYDVKM. The CDR3 DNA sequence: TGTGCCAGCAGGCCCAGGCAGAACTCCTACGAGCAGTACTTC. Residues: CASRPRQNSYEQYF.